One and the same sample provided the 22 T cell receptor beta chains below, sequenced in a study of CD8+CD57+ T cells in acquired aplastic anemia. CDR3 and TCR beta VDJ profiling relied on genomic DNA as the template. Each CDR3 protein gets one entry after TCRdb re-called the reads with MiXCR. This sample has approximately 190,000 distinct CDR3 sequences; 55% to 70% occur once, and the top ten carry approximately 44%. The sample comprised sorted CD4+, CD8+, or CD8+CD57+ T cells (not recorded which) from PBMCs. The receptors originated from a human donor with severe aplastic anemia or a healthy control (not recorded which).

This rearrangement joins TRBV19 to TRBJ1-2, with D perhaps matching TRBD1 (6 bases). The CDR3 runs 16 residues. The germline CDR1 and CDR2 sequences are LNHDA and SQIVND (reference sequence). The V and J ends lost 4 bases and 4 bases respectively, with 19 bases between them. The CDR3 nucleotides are TGTGCCAGTAGTACCCTGGACAGCCGTTTCTCCTATGGCTACACCTTC. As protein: CASSTLDSRFSYGYTF.

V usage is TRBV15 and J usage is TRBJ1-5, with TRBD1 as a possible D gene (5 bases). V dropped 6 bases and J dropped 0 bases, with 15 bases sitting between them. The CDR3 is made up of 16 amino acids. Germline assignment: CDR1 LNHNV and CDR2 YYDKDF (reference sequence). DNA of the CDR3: TGTGCCACCAGTGATGGGGGGGGTTATAGCAATCAGCCCCAGCATTTT. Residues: CATSDGGGYSNQPQHF. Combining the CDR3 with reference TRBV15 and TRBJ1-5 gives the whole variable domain DAMVIQNPRYQVTQFGKPVTLSCSQTLNHNVMYWYQQKSSQAPKLLFHYYDKDFNNEADTPDNFQSRRPNTSFCFLDIRSPGLGDTAMYLCATSDGGGYSNQPQHFGDGTRLSIL.

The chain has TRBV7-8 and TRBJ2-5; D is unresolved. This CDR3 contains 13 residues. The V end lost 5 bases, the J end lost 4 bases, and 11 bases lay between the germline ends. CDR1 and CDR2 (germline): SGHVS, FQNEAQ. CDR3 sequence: CASSPGGAETQYF. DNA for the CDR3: TGTGCCAGCAGCCCCGGTGGTGCAGAGACCCAGTACTTC.

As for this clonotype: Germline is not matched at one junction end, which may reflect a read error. The CDR3 loop reads CSAESGTGGGYTF. The CDR3 region has the DNA TGCAGCGCTGAATCCGGGACAGGGGGAGGCTACACCTTC. The chain uses TRBV29-1 and TRBJ1-2; 11 bases are a match to TRBD1. CDR1 and CDR2 from the germline V gene are SQVTM and ANQGSEA. This CDR3 is 13 amino acids long.

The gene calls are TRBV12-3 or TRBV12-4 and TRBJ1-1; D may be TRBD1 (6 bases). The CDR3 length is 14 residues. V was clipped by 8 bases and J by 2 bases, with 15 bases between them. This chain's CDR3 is CASRLNRANTEAFF. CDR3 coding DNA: TGTGCCAGCCGCCTGAACAGGGCAAACACTGAAGCTTTCTTT.

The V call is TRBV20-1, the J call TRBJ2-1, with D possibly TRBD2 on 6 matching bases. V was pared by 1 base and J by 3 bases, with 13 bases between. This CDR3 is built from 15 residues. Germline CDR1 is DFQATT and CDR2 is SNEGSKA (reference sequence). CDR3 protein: CSARGASGDYNEQFF. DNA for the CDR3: TGCAGTGCTAGAGGGGCCTCGGGGGACTACAATGAGCAGTTCTTC.

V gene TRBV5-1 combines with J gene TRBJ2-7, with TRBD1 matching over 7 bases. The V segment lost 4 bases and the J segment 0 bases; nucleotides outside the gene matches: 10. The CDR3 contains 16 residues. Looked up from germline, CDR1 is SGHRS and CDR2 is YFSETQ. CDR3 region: CASSPSRTGSSYEQYF. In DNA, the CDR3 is TGCGCCAGCAGCCCATCACGGACAGGTAGCTCCTACGAGCAGTACTTC.

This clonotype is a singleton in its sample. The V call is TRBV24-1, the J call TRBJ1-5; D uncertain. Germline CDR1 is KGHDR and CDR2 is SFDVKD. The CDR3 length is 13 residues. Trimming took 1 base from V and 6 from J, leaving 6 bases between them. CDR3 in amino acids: CATSDLGTQPQHF. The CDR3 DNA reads TGTGCCACCAGTGATTTAGGAACTCAGCCCCAGCATTTT.

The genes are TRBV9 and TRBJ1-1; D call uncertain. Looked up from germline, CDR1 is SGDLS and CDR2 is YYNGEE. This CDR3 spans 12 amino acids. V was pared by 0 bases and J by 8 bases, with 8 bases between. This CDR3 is CASSVVGGEAFF. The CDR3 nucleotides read TGTGCCAGCAGCGTAGTAGGCGGAGAAGCTTTCTTT.

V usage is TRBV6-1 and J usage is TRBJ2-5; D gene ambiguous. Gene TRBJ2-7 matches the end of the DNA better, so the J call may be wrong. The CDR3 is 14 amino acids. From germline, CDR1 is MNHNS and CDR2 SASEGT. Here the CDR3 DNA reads TGTGCCAGCATCCGAACGGCAGAACCTAACGAGCAGTACTTC. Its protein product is CASIRTAEPNEQYF.

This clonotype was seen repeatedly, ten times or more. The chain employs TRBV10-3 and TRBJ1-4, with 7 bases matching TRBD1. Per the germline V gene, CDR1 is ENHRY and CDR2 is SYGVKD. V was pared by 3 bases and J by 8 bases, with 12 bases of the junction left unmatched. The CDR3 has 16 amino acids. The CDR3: CAISENPTGRGEKLFF. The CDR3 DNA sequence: TGTGCCATCAGTGAAAACCCGACAGGGCGAGGGGAAAAACTGTTTTTT.

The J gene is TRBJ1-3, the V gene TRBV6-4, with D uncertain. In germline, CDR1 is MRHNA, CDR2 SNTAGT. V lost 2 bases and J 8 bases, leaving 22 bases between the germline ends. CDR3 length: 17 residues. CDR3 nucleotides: TGTGCCAGCAGTGACGGGGATATGGAGAGTAATGGCTACACCATATATTTT. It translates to CASSDGDMESNGYTIYF.

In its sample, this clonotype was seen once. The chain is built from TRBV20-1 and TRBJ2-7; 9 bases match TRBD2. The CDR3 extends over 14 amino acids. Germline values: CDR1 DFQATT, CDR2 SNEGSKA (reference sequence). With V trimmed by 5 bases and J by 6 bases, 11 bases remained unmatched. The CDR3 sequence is CSAPKFLAGAEQYF. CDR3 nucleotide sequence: TGCAGTGCTCCCAAGTTTTTAGCGGGAGCCGAGCAGTACTTC.

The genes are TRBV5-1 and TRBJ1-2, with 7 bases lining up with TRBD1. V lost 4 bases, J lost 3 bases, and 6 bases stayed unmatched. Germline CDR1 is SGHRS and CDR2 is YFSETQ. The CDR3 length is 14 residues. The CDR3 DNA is TGCGCCAGCAGCCCCGCCGGGACAGACTATGGCTACACCTTC. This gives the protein CASSPAGTDYGYTF.

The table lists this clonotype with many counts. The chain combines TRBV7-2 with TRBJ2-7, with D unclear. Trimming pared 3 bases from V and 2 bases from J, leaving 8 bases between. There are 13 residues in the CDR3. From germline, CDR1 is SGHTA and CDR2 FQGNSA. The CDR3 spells CASSFRKTYEQYF. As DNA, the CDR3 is TGTGCCAGCAGCTTTCGGAAGACCTACGAGCAGTACTTC.

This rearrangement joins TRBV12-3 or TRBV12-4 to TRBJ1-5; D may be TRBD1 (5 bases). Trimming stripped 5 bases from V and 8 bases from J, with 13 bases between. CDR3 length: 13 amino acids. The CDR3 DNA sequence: TGTGCCAGCAGTCCGGGGCCACTAGAGCCCCAGCATTTT. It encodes CASSPGPLEPQHF.

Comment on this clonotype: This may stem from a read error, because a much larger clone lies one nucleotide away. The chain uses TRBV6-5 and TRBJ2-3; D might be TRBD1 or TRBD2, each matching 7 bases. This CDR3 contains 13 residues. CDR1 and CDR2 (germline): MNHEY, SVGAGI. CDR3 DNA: TGTGCCGGCAGCCAGGGGGGGACAGATACGCAGTATTTT. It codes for CAGSQGGTDTQYF.

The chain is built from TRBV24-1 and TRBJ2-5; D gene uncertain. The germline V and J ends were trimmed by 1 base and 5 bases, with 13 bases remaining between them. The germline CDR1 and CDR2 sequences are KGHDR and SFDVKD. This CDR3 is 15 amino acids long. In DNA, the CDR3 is TGTGCCACCAGTGATTTAAACGGCCGAGAGGAGACCCAGTACTTC. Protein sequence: CATSDLNGREETQYF.

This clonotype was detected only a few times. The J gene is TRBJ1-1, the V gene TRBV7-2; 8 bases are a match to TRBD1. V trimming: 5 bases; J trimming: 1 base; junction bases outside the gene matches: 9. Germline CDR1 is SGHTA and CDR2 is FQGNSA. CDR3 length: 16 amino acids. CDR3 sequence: CASSPGGAPRNTEAFF. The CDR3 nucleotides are TGTGCCAGCAGCCCAGGGGGCGCTCCGAGGAACACTGAAGCTTTCTTT.

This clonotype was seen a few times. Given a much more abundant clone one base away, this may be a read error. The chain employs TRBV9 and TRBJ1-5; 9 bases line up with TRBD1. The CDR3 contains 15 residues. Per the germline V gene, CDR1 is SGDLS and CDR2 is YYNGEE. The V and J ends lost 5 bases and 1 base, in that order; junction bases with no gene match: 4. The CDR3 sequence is CASSPTGGSNQPQHF. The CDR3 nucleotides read TGTGCCAGCAGTCCTACAGGGGGCAGCAATCAGCCCCAGCATTTT.

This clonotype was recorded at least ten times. CDR3 sequence (DNA): TGTGCCAGCAGCCAACAGGGAAACTATGGCTACACCTTC. It yields the protein CASSQQGNYGYTF. The genes are TRBV7-9 and TRBJ1-2; possibly TRBD1 for D (6 bases). With 5 bases removed from V and 2 bases from J, the gap between germline ends came to 9 bases. Germline V CDR1 and CDR2: SEHNR, FQNEAQ (reference sequence). The CDR3 length is 13 residues. Supplemented by reference TRBV7-9 and TRBJ1-2, the full variable domain reads DTGVSQNPRHKITKRGQNVTFRCDPISEHNRLYWYRQTLGQGPEFLTYFQNEAQLEKSRLLSDRFSAERPKGSFSTLEIQRTEQGDSAMYLCASSQQGNYGYTFGSGTRLTVV.

CDR3 coding DNA: TGTGCCACCAGCATAACAGGGGGCCGGGCACCCCTCCACTTT. Amino acids: CATSITGGRAPLHF. The chain recombines TRBV15 with TRBJ1-6; 9 bases match TRBD1. The germline CDR1 and CDR2 sequences are LNHNV and YYDKDF (reference sequence). After removal of 4 bases from V and 11 bases from J, the junction contained 6 bases not matched to a gene. CDR3 size: 14 residues.